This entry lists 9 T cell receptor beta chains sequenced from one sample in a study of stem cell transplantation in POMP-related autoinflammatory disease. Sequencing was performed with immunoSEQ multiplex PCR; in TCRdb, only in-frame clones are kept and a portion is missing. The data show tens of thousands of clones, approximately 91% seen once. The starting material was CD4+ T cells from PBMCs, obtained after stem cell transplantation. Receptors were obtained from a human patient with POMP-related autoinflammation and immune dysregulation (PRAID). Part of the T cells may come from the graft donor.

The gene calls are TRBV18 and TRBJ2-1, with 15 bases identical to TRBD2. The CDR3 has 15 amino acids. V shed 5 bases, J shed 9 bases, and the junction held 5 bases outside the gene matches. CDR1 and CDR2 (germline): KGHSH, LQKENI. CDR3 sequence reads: CASSSGLAGGPEQFF. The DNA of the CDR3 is TGTGCCAGCTCATCGGGACTAGCGGGAGGCCCTGAGCAGTTCTTC.

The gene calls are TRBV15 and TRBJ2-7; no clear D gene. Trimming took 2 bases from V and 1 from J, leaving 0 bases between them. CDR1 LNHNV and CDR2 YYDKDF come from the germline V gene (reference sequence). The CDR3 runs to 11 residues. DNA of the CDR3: TGTGCCACCAGCAGATCCTACGAGCAGTACGTC. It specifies CATSRSYEQYV.

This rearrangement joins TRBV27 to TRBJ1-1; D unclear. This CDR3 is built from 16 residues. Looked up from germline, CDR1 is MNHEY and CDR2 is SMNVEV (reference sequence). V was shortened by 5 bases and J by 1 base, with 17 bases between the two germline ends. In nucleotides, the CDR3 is TGTGCCAGCAGTCCAAGGGCCCTTCCCCCGAACACTGAAGCTTTCTTT. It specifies CASSPRALPPNTEAFF.

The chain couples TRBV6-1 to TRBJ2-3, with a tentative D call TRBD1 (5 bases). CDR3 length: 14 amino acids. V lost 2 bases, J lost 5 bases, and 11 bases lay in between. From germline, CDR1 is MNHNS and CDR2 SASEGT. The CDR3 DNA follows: TGTGCCAGCAGTGAAAAGGGGAATAAAGATACGCAGTATTTT. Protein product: CASSEKGNKDTQYF.

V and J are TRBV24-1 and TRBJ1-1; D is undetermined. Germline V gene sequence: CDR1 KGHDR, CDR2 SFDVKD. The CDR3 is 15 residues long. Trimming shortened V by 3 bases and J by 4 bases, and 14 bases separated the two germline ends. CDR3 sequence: CATSDGKTGLTEAFF. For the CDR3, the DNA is TGTGCCACCAGTGATGGGAAGACGGGTCTCACTGAAGCTTTCTTT.

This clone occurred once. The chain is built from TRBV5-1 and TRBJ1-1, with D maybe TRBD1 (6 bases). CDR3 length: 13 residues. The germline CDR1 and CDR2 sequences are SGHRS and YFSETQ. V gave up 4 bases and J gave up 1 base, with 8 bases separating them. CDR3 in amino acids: CASSRTANTEAFF. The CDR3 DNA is TGCGCCAGCAGCCGGACAGCGAACACTGAAGCTTTCTTT.

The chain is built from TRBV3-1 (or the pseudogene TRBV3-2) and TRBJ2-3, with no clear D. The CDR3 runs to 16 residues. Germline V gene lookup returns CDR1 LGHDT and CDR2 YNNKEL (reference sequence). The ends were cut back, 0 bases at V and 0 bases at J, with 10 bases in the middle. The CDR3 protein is CASSQDPTPSTDTQYF. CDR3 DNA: TGTGCCAGCAGCCAAGATCCTACCCCTAGCACAGATACGCAGTATTTT.

CDR3 sequence: CASSRLGQGNTGELFF. The DNA for the CDR3 is TGTGCCAGCAGCCGCCTGGGACAGGGTAACACCGGGGAGCTGTTTTTT. The chain employs TRBV7-3 and TRBJ2-2; 9 nucleotides align to TRBD1. J was trimmed by 2 bases and V by 5 bases; bases with no gene match: 6. The CDR3 covers 16 residues. The germline gives CDR1 SGHTA, CDR2 FQGTGA. Full variable domain (remainder filled in from reference TRBV7-3 and TRBJ2-2): GAGVSQTPSNKVTEKGKYVELRCDPISGHTALYWYRQSLGQGPEFLIYFQGTGAADDSGLPNDRFFAVRPEGSVSTLKIQRTERGDSAVYLCASSRLGQGNTGELFFGEGSRLTVL.

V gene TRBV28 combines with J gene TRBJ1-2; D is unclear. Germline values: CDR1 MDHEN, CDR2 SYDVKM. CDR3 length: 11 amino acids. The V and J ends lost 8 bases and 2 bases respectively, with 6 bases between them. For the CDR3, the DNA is TGTGCCAGCTTAGGGAACTATGGCTACACCTTC. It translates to CASLGNYGYTF.